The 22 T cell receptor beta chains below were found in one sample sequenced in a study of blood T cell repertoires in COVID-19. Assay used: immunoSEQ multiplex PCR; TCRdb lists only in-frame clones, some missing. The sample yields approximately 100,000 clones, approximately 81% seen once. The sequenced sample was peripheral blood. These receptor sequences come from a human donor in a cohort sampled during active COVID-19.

The CDR3 nucleotides read TGTGCCAGCACCCACCTCGGGCAGGGTAATGGCTACACCTTC. Residues: CASTHLGQGNGYTF. The chain couples TRBV28 to TRBJ1-2, with TRBD1 as a possible D gene (5 bases). V dropped 7 bases and J dropped 6 bases, with 18 bases sitting between them. CDR3 length equals 14 residues. Germline V gene lookup returns CDR1 MDHEN and CDR2 SYDVKM.

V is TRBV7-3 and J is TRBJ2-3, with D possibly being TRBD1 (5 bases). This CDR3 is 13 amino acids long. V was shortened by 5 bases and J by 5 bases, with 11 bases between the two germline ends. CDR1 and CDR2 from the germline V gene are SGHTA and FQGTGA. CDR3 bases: TGTGCCAGCAGCGGCTCTGACAGAGATACGCAGTATTTT. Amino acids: CASSGSDRDTQYF.

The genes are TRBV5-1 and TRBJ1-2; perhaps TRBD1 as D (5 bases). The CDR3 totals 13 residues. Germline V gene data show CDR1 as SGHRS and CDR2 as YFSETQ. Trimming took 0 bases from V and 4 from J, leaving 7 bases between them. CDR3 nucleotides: TGCGCCAGCAGCTTGGACAGGTTCTATGGCTACACCTTC. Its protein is CASSLDRFYGYTF.

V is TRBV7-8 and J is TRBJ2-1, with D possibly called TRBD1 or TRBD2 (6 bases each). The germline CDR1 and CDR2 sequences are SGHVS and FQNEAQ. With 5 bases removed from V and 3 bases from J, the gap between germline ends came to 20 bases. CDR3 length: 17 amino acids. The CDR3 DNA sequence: TGTGCCAGCAGCCAGGGGAGGTCGGGAGTGGTCTACAATGAGCAGTTCTTC. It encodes CASSQGRSGVVYNEQFF.

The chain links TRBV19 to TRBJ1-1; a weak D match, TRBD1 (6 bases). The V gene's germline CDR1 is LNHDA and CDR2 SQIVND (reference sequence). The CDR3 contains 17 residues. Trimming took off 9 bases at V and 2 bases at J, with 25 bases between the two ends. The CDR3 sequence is CASALWTVPRGNTEAFF. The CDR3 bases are TGTGCCAGCGCCTTATGGACAGTCCCAAGAGGTAACACTGAAGCTTTCTTT.

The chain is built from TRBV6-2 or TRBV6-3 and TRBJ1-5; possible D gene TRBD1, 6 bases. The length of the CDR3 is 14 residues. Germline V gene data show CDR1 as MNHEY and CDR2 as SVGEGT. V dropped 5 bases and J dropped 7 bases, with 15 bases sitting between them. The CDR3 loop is CASSPRGGGQPQHF. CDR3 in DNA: TGTGCCAGCAGTCCCCGGGGGGGCGGCCAGCCCCAGCATTTT.

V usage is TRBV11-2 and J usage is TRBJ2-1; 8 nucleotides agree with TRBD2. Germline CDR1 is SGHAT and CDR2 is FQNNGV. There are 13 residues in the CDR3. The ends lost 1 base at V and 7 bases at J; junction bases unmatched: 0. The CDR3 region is CASSLGLANEQFF. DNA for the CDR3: TGTGCCAGCAGCTTAGGACTAGCGAATGAGCAGTTCTTC.

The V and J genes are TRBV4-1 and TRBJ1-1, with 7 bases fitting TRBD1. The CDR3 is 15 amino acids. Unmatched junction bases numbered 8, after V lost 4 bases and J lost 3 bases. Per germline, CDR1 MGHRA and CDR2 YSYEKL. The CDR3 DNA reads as TGCGCCAGCAGCCGGAACCAGGGGGGCGACACTGAAGCTTTCTTT. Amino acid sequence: CASSRNQGGDTEAFF.

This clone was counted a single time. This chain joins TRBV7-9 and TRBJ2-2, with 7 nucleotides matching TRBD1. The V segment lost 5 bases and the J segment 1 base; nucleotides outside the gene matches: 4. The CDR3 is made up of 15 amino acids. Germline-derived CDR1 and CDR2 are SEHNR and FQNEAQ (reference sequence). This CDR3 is CASSPRTGNTGELFF. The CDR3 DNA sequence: TGTGCCAGCAGCCCCCGGACAGGGAACACCGGGGAGCTGTTTTTT. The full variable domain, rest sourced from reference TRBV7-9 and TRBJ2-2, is DTGVSQNPRHKITKRGQNVTFRCDPISEHNRLYWYRQTLGQGPEFLTYFQNEAQLEKSRLLSDRFSAERPKGSFSTLEIQRTEQGDSAMYLCASSPRTGNTGELFFGEGSRLTVL.

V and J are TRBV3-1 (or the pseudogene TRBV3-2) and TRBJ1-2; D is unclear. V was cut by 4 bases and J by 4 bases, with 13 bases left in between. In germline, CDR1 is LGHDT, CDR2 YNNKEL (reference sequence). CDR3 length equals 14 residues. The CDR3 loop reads CASSPQTASYGYTF. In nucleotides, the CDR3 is TGTGCCAGCAGCCCTCAGACGGCTAGCTATGGCTACACCTTC.

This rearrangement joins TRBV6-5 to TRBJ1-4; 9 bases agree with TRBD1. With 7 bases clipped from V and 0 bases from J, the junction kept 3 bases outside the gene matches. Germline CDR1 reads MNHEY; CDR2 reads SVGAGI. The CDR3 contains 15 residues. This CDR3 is CASTGQGSTNEKLFF. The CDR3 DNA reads TGTGCCAGCACCGGACAGGGGTCAACTAATGAAAAACTGTTTTTT.

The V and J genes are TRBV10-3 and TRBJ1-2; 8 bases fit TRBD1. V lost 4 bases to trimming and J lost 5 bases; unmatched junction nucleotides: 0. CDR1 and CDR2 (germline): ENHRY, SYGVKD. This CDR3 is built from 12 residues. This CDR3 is CAISGTGYGYTF. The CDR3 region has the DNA TGTGCCATCAGTGGGACAGGGTATGGCTACACCTTC.

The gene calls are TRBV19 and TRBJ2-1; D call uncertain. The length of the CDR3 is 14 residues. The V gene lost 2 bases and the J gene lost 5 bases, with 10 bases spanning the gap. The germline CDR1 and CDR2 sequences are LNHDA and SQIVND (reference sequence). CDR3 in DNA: TGTGCCAGTAGTATATTGAGTTCGGACAATGAGCAGTTCTTC. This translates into CASSILSSDNEQFF.

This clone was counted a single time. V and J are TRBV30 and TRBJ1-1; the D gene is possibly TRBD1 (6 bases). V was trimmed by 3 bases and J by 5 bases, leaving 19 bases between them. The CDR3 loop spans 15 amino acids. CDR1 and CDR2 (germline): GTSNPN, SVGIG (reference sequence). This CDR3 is CAWSSQGPGRTEAFF. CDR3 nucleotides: TGTGCCTGGAGCTCCCAGGGGCCGGGGAGAACTGAAGCTTTCTTT.

The CDR3: CASSPLTEAFF. The CDR3 DNA reads TGTGCCAGCTCACCCCTCACTGAAGCTTTCTTT. The genes are TRBV18 and TRBJ1-1; D not certain. V dropped 3 bases and J dropped 4 bases, with 3 bases sitting between them. The CDR3 loop spans 11 amino acids. Looked up from germline, CDR1 is KGHSH and CDR2 is LQKENI.

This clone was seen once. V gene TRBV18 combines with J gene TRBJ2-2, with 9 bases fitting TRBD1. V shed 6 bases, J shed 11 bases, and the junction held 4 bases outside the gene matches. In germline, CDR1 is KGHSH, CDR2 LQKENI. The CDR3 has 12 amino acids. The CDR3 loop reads CASSGTGFELFF. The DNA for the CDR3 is TGTGCCAGCTCGGGGACAGGGTTCGAGCTGTTTTTT.

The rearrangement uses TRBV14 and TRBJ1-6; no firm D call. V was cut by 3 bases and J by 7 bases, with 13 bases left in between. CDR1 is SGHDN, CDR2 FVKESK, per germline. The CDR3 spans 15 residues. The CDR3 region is CASSQGQAYNSPLHF. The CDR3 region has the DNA TGTGCCAGCAGCCAGGGCCAGGCTTACAATTCACCCCTCCACTTT.

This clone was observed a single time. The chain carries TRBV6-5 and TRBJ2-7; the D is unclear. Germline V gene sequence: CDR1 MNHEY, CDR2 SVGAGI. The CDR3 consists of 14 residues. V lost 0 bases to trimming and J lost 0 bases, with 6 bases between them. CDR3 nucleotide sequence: TGTGCCAGCAGTTACTCTGGGCCCTCCTACGAGCAGTACTTC. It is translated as CASSYSGPSYEQYF.

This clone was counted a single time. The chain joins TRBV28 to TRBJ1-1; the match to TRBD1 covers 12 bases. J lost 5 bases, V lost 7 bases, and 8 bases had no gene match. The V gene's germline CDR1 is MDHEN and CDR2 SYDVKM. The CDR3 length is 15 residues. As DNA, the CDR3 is TGTGCCAGCACTTTTCCGGGACAGGGGGCAACTGAAGCTTTCTTT. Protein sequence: CASTFPGQGATEAFF.

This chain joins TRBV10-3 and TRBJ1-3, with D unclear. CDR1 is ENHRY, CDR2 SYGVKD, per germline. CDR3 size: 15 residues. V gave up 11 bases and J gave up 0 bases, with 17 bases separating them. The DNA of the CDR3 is TGTGCCGCCGGACCGGGAGCGAGCTCTGGAAACACCATATATTTT. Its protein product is CAAGPGASSGNTIYF.

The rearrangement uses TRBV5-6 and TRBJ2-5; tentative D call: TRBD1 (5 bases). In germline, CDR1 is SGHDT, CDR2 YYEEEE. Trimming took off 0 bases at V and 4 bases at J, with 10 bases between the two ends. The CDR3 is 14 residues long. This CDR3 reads CASSLVSGIETQYF. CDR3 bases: TGTGCCAGCAGCTTGGTTTCAGGGATAGAGACCCAGTACTTC.

In nucleotides, the CDR3 is TGTGCCACCAGTGATTTTAGAGGGGGTCGGGACGAGCAGTACTTC. It encodes CATSDFRGGRDEQYF. The chain combines TRBV24-1 with TRBJ2-7, with D possibly TRBD1 on 6 matching bases. With 1 base removed from V and 5 bases from J, the gap between germline ends came to 14 bases. The CDR3 spans 15 residues. Germline V gives CDR1 KGHDR, CDR2 SFDVKD.